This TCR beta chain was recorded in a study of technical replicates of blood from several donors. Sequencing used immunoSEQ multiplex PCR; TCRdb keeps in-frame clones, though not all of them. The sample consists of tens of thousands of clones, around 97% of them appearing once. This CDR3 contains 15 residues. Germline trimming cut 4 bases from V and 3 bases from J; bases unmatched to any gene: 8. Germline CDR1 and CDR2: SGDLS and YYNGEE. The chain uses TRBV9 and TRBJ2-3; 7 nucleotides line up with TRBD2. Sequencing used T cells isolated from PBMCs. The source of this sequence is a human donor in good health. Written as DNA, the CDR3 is TGTGCCAGCAGCCCGGGGGGAGAAGATACAGATACGCAGTATTTT. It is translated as CASSPGGEDTDTQYF. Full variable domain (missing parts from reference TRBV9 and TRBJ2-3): DSGVTQTPKHLITATGQRVTLRCSPRSGDLSVYWYQQSLDQGLQFLIQYYNGEERAKGNILERFSAQQFPDLHSELNLSSLELGDSALYFCASSPGGEDTDTQYFGPGTRLTVL.